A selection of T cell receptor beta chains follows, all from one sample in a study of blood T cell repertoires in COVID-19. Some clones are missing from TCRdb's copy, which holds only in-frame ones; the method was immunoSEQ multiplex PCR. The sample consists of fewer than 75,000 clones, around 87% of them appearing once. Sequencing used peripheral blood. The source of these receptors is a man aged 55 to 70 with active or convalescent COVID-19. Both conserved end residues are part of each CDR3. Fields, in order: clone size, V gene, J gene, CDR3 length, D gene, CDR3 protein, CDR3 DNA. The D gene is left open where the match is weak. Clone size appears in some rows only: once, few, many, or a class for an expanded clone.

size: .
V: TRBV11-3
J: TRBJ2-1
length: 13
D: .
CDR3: CASSPGGYNEQFF
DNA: TGTGCCAGCAGCCCCGGAGGTTACAATGAGCAGTTCTTC

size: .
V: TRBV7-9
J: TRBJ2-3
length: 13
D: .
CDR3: CASSSGSTDTQYF
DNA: TGTGCCAGCAGCTCCGGGTCCACAGATACGCAGTATTTT

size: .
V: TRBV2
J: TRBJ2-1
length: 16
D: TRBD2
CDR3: CASQGGGRVSYNEQFF
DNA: TGTGCCAGCCAGGGTGGCGGGAGGGTCTCCTACAATGAGCAGTTCTTC

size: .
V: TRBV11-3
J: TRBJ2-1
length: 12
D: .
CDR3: CASSLGGGAEFF
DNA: TGTGCCAGCAGCTTAGGCGGGGGCGCGGAGTTCTTC

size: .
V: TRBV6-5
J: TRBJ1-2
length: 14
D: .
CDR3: CASSYRGRAYGYTF
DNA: TGTGCCAGCAGTTACCGTGGCAGGGCCTATGGCTACACCTTC

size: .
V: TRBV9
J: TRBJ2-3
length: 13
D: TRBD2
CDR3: CASSLSGADTQYF
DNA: TGTGCCAGCAGCCTCAGCGGGGCGGATACGCAGTATTTT

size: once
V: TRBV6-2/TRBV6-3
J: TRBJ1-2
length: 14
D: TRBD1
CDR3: CASRYRDRDSGYTF
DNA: TGTGCCAGCAGATACCGGGACAGGGATTCTGGCTACACCTTC

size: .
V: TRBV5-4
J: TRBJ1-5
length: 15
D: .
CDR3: CASSPGLGGNQPQHF
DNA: TGTGCCAGCAGCCCCGGACTGGGAGGCAATCAGCCCCAGCATTTT

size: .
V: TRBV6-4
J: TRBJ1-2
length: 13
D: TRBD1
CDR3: CASSPQGYYGYTF
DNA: TGTGCCAGCAGTCCACAGGGGTACTATGGCTACACCTTC

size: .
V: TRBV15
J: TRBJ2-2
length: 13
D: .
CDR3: CATSRRGTGELFF
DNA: TGTGCCACCAGCAGACGGGGGACCGGGGAGCTGTTTTTT

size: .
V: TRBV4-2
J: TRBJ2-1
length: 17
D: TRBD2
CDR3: CASSQRRRTSAYNEQFF
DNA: TGTGCCAGCAGCCAAAGGAGACGGACTAGCGCTTACAATGAGCAGTTCTTC

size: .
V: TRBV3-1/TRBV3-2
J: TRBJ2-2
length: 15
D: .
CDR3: CASSLRVPNTGELFF
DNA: TGTGCCAGCAGCCTCCGTGTTCCTAACACCGGGGAGCTGTTTTTT

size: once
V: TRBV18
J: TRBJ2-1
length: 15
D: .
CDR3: CASASGSARRDEQFF
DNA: TGTGCCAGCGCCTCGGGAAGCGCGAGAAGGGATGAGCAGTTCTTC

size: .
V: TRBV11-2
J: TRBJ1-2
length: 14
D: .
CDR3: CASSPGRGGYGYTF
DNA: TGTGCCAGCAGCCCTGGACGGGGAGGCTATGGCTACACCTTC

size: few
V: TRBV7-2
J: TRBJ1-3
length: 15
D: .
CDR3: CASSLNGGSGNTIYF
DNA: TGTGCCAGCAGCTTAAACGGGGGCTCTGGAAACACCATATATTTT

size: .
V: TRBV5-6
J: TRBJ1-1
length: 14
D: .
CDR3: CASSLLSSNTEAFF
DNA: TGTGCCAGCAGCTTGCTAAGTTCGAACACTGAAGCTTTCTTT

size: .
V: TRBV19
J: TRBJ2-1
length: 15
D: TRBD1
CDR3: CASSPGTGGVNEQFF
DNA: TGTGCCAGTAGTCCCGGGACAGGGGGAGTCAATGAGCAGTTCTTC

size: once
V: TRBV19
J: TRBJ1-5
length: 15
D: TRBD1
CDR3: CASSITGGGNQPQHF
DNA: TGTGCCAGTAGTATAACAGGGGGTGGCAATCAGCCCCAGCATTTT

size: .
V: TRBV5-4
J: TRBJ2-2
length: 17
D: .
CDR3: CASSLVRPGASTGELFF
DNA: TGTGCCAGCAGCTTGGTGCGGCCAGGGGCAAGCACCGGGGAGCTGTTTTTT

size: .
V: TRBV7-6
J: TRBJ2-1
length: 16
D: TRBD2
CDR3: CASSSEPGLAYNEQFF
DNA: TGTGCCAGCAGCTCCGAACCGGGACTAGCTTACAATGAGCAGTTCTTC